This TCR beta chain derives from a study of T cell responses to AZD1222 COVID-19 vaccine listed by TCRdb under 2021. In terms of the full investigation: Because spike-specific TCR depth and breadth did not differ between the two schedules, AZD1222 recipients who got a second dose at roughly 4 weeks were pooled with those who got a second dose at roughly 12 weeks. TCR sequencing was performed for roughly 250 trial participants, of whom about 200 were given two doses of AZD1222 and approximately 25 were given two doses of MenACWY control vaccine. Enrollment into the trials was organized by age into subgroups of 18-55, 56-69 and 70-plus years, and those subgroups contained about 160, 30 and 59 TCR-sequenced participants, respectively.

V is shortened by 3 bases, J by 5 bases, and the region joining them spans 7 bases. The CDR3 covers 12 residues, taking in both the cysteine and the phenylalanine. Just the 36-base CDR3 DNA is kept, in frame starting at base 1. This clone was seen once. Its antigen is still unknown. Base qualities are missing; no much larger clone stands one base away. Other DNA sequences in this sample translate to the same CDR3. The CDR3 regions of human TCRbeta chains were analyzed by immunosequencing. The authors' pipeline ran thus. Repertoire TCRs were matched against a reference library of SARS-CoV-2-specific TCRs generated with the MIRA antigen-specificity platform. Breadth was defined as the fraction of unique TCRs that were SARS-CoV-2-associated. Depth was defined as the fraction of total T cells that were SARS-CoV-2-associated. Using the MIRA data, each spike-specific TCR was assigned both to the spike region to which the TCR was reactive and to a CD4 or CD8 class. Log10-transformed breadth and depth values were compared by one-way ANOVA with Sidak's multiple comparisons tests. TCRdb mirrors the immuneACCESS table, restricted to in-frame sequences. Some clones are absent from its copies; in checked studies, under half trace to an unresolved V gene, and the reason for the others is unknown. Clone size and V and J calls were adopted from that table, with D and trimming inferred from the DNA. Within this sample are some 140,000 clones, with about 93% of them counted one time only. The biggest ten clones account for roughly 5.4% of the sample.

The sample's time point label is to be understood as: baseline before first vaccination. Vaccinee samples came from UK trials COV001 and COV002, including a single-blind randomized controlled phase 2/3 trial of AZD1222 (ChAdOx1 nCoV-19) in healthy adults. Trial participant PBMC samples were collected at day 0 and day 28 after the second dose for TCRbeta chain sequencing. Overall study outcomes, separate from this receptor: Because no day 14 peak-response samples were available, the repertoires could be characterized only after the peak T cell response. Only 5 to 7 AZD1222 recipients were SARS-CoV-2 seropositive at baseline, limiting conclusions about previously exposed vaccinees. Spike-specific TCR breadth and depth rose significantly after two AZD1222 doses compared with day 0 and with MenACWY recipients. CD4 TCRs associated with the vaccine covered the entire spike protein, and the dominant responses were in regions 160-218 and 743-854. The 56-69-year group was small, and its depth increase did not reach significance, likely because of low power. Most participants were white British and females outnumbered males, and the authors suggested that clonal diversity may have been underestimated. Epitopes outside the regions mutated in the B.1.351 and B.1.1.7 variants were reportedly recognized by nearly half of the unique spike-specific TCRs.

The sample was peripheral blood, taken on day 0 of AZD1222 vaccination. Recombination linked TRBV12-3 or TRBV12-4 to TRBJ1-2; the best D guess is TRBD1, with 5 bases matching. This receptor was identified in an adult in good health. The DNA reads as follows: TGTGCCAGCAGTTTGGAGGGGTATGGCTACACCTTC. Translated, it reads CASSLEGYGYTF.